This T cell receptor (beta chain) is drawn from a study of blood T cell repertoires in COVID-19. Data came from immunoSEQ multiplex PCR; TCRdb stores just in-frame clones and leaves some out. Of 150,000 to 200,000 clones listed, about nine tenths are singletons. Germline V gives CDR1 SGDLS, CDR2 YYNGEE. The CDR3 is 18 residues long. The J segment lost 4 bases and the V segment lost 4 bases, leaving 12 bases of the junction unmatched. Sequencing was carried out using peripheral blood. This sequence was found in a woman aged 55-70 years who had recovered from COVID-19. This sequence joins TRBV9 and TRBJ2-1; 12 nucleotides align to TRBD2. CDR3 in amino acids: CASSPQGVGLAGYNEQFF. The CDR3, as DNA: TGTGCCAGCAGCCCCCAAGGTGTAGGACTAGCGGGGTACAATGAGCAGTTCTTC.